A selection of T cell receptor beta chains follows, all from one sample in a study of glioma-infiltrating T cells after dendritic cell vaccination. The protocol was immunoSEQ multiplex PCR, while the TCRdb copy is restricted to in-frame clones and leaves out a portion. The data show just under 100,000 clones, 65% to 85% seen once. The sequences come from blood, collected after dendritic cell vaccination. The receptors come from a human donor with glioblastoma. CDR3s include the opening cysteine and the closing phenylalanine or tryptophan. The D gene is left open where the match is weak. For some rows the clone size is stated as once, few or many, or as a class when expanded; others skip it.

d_gene	j_gene	v_gene	abundance	len	CDR3aa	CDR3nt
TRBD2	TRBJ2-5	TRBV7-6	few	15	CASSQTSGGQETQYF	TGTGCCAGCAGCCAAACTAGCGGGGGGCAAGAGACCCAGTACTTC
NA	TRBJ2-2	TRBV21-1	NA	18	CASSNGRPRAENTGELFF	TGTGCCAGCAGCAACGGGCGGCCCAGGGCCGAAAACACCGGGGAGCTGTTTTTT
TRBD1	TRBJ2-7	TRBV7-9	NA	15	CASSSYRQGNNEQYF	TGTGCCAGCAGCTCCTATAGACAGGGGAACAACGAGCAGTACTTC
NA	TRBJ1-2	TRBV11-2	NA	14	CASSPGPGNYGYTF	TGTGCCAGCAGCCCTGGACCGGGGAACTATGGCTACACCTTC
NA	TRBJ1-6	TRBV4-1	NA	15	CASSQGTTGFSPLHF	TGCGCCAGCAGCCAAGGTACTACAGGTTTTTCACCCCTCCACTTT
TRBD1	TRBJ1-5	TRBV7-8	NA	16	CASSPWTGYSNQPQHF	TGTGCCAGCAGCCCATGGACAGGGTATAGCAATCAGCCCCAGCATTTT
NA	TRBJ2-7	TRBV2	few	11	CASSGDYEQYF	TGTGCCAGCAGCGGGGACTACGAGCAGTACTTC
NA	TRBJ2-7	TRBV29-1	NA	13	CSVETEINYEQYF	TGCAGCGTTGAAACAGAGATCAACTACGAGCAGTACTTC
TRBD2	TRBJ2-7	TRBV25-1	many	15	CASSKRTSGGYEQYF	TGTGCCAGCAGTAAAAGGACTAGCGGGGGCTACGAGCAGTACTTC
NA	TRBJ1-2	TRBV4-1	once	13	CASSQGGFGGYTF	TGCGCCAGCAGCCAAGGGGGCTTCGGCGGCTACACCTTC
TRBD2	TRBJ2-7	TRBV25-1	NA	15	CASRRGLADSYEQYF	TGTGCCAGCAGACGCGGACTAGCGGACTCCTACGAGCAGTACTTC
NA	TRBJ2-5	TRBV9	once	13	CASTRDNGETQYF	TGTGCCAGCACCCGGGACAACGGGGAGACCCAGTACTTC
NA	TRBJ2-3	TRBV19	NA	14	CASSMVGVGGTQYF	TGTGCCAGTAGTATGGTAGGGGTGGGAGGTACGCAGTATTTT
NA	TRBJ2-7	TRBV7-8	NA	15	CASSPNPRRTYEQYF	TGTGCCAGCAGCCCCAATCCGCGGCGGACTTACGAGCAGTACTTC
NA	TRBJ1-1	TRBV6-1	NA	13	CASSWTVDTEAFF	TGTGCCAGCAGTTGGACAGTTGACACTGAAGCTTTCTTT
TRBD1	TRBJ2-7	TRBV29-1	many	13	CSAQSRQGSEQYF	TGCAGCGCCCAGAGTAGACAGGGCTCCGAGCAGTACTTC
NA	TRBJ1-2	TRBV19	NA	15	CATVNSVGVPWGYTF	TGTGCCACCGTTAATTCAGTAGGGGTCCCTTGGGGCTACACCTTC
NA	TRBJ2-5	TRBV27	NA	15	CASSLRGGPAETQYF	TGTGCCAGCAGTTTAAGGGGCGGACCAGCTGAGACCCAGTACTTC
TRBD2	TRBJ2-7	TRBV10-3	few	19	CAISGSGTAGTSGYYEQYF	TGTGCCATCAGTGGATCCGGGACAGCAGGGACTAGCGGTTACTACGAGCAGTACTTC
NA	TRBJ1-1	TRBV28	NA	16	CATLPYLGGRGTEAFF	TGTGCCACTCTTCCATATTTGGGGGGTAGAGGTACTGAAGCTTTCTTT
NA	TRBJ2-1	TRBV7-9	NA	13	CASSVGGNNEQFF	TGTGCCAGCTCGGTGGGCGGGAACAATGAGCAGTTCTTC
TRBD2	TRBJ2-1	TRBV6-1	NA	15	CASRGVAGGYNEQFF	TGTGCCAGCCGCGGCGTAGCGGGGGGCTACAATGAGCAGTTCTTC
TRBD2	TRBJ2-3	TRBV2	few	15	CASTLPSGGTDTQYF	TGTGCCAGCACTCTCCCTAGCGGCGGGACAGATACGCAGTATTTT
NA	TRBJ2-7	TRBV5-1	NA	14	CASSLAGTSYEQYF	TGCGCCAGCAGCTTGGCAGGGACTTCCTACGAGCAGTACTTC
NA	TRBJ1-1	TRBV28	NA	13	CASSLGAVSEAFF	TGTGCCAGCAGTTTGGGGGCCGTCTCTGAAGCTTTCTTT
TRBD1	TRBJ1-2	TRBV5-1	once	14	CASSLAGDRTGYTF	TGCGCCAGCAGCTTGGCAGGGGACAGGACTGGCTACACCTTC
NA	TRBJ2-3	TRBV2	NA	14	CASRRQGSTGTQYF	TGTGCCAGCAGGCGGCAGGGGTCTACTGGTACGCAGTATTTT
NA	TRBJ2-7	TRBV6-5	NA	13	CASSERGAGEQYF	TGTGCCAGCAGTGAACGGGGGGCGGGAGAGCAGTACTTC
TRBD2	TRBJ2-7	TRBV6-1	NA	13	CASVTSGSGEQYF	TGTGCCAGCGTTACTAGCGGGAGTGGCGAGCAGTACTTC
TRBD1	TRBJ1-1	TRBV6-1	NA	14	CASRQGSVGTEAFF	TGTGCCAGTCGACAGGGCTCGGTCGGCACTGAAGCTTTCTTT
TRBD2	TRBJ2-1	TRBV5-1	NA	16	CASSTAGTSGYNEQFF	TGCGCCAGCAGCACCGCCGGGACTAGCGGTTACAATGAGCAGTTCTTC
NA	TRBJ1-2	TRBV28	NA	12	CASSLGSYGYTF	TGTGCCAGCAGTTTAGGGAGCTATGGCTACACCTTC
NA	TRBJ2-7	TRBV5-1	NA	13	CASSLTFSYEQYF	TGCGCCAGCAGCTTGACATTTTCTTACGAGCAGTACTTC
NA	TRBJ2-7	TRBV7-2	once	15	CASSLSIGSSYEQYF	TGTGCCAGCAGCTTAAGCATAGGGAGCTCCTACGAGCAGTACTTC
TRBD1	TRBJ1-2	TRBV6-5	NA	14	CASRWTGGAYGYTF	TGTGCCAGCAGGTGGACAGGGGGCGCCTATGGCTACACCTTC
NA	TRBJ2-3	TRBV2	NA	13	CASSFDWTDTQYF	TGTGCCAGCAGTTTCGACTGGACAGATACGCAGTATTTT
NA	TRBJ1-2	TRBV28	once	14	CASSLFQGSIGYTF	TGTGCCAGCAGTTTATTCCAGGGGAGTATTGGCTACACCTTC
NA	TRBJ1-5	TRBV5-6	NA	15	CASSRTTGNNQPQHF	TGTGCCAGCAGCCGTACAACAGGGAACAATCAGCCCCAGCATTTT
NA	TRBJ2-3	TRBV28	NA	15	CASSPTSSSTDTQYF	TGTGCCAGCAGCCCCACTAGCAGTAGCACAGATACGCAGTATTTT
NA	TRBJ2-1	TRBV5-4	NA	15	CASSLDGPSYNEQFF	TGTGCCAGCAGCTTGGACGGTCCATCCTACAATGAGCAGTTCTTC
TRBD1	TRBJ1-5	TRBV5-8	NA	15	CASSTGGVGNQPQHF	TGTGCCAGCTCCACAGGGGGCGTTGGCAATCAGCCCCAGCATTTT
NA	TRBJ1-2	TRBV20-1	once	10	CSARSYGYTF	TGCAGTGCTCGGAGTTATGGCTACACCTTC
TRBD1	TRBJ2-1	TRBV5-4	few	15	CASSPRDRPRNEQFF	TGTGCCAGCAGCCCCCGGGACAGGCCACGCAATGAGCAGTTCTTC
NA	TRBJ2-1	TRBV7-9	NA	13	CASSFGGIYEQFF	TGTGCCAGCAGCTTTGGAGGGATTTATGAGCAGTTCTTC
TRBD1	TRBJ1-5	TRBV2	few	15	CASRERQGDGQPQHF	TGTGCCAGCAGAGAAAGACAGGGGGATGGGCAGCCCCAGCATTTT
NA	TRBJ2-1	TRBV4-1	NA	15	CASSQESGAYNEQFF	TGCGCCAGCAGCCAAGAATCCGGAGCATACAATGAGCAGTTCTTC
NA	TRBJ2-5	TRBV4-1	NA	15	CASSQEGGGGQTQYF	TGCGCCAGCAGCCAAGAAGGGGGGGGCGGTCAGACCCAGTACTTC
NA	TRBJ2-1	TRBV6-1	few	13	CASSLLAYGEQFF	TGTGCCAGCAGCCTCCTAGCGTATGGAGAGCAGTTCTTC
TRBD2	TRBJ2-7	TRBV15	NA	20	CATSRGPGQGTSGRSYEQYF	TGTGCCACCAGCAGAGGTCCGGGACAGGGTACTAGCGGGAGGTCCTACGAGCAGTACTTC
NA	TRBJ1-2	TRBV11-2	NA	15	CASSLYEHWNYGYTF	TGTGCCAGCAGCTTATATGAGCATTGGAACTATGGCTACACCTTC
NA	TRBJ2-1	TRBV19	NA	14	CASSTMAPYNEQFF	TGTGCCAGTAGTACGATGGCACCCTACAATGAGCAGTTCTTC
TRBD1	TRBJ1-2	TRBV19	NA	14	CASSVDRERGGYTF	TGTGCCAGTAGTGTTGACAGGGAAAGGGGTGGCTACACCTTC
NA	TRBJ1-6	TRBV14	NA	13	CASSQTGLAPLHF	TGTGCCAGCAGCCAAACAGGGTTGGCACCCCTCCACTTT